These T cell receptor beta chains were read from a single sample in a study of T cells in Graves' hyperthyroidism and ophthalmopathy. TCRdb analysed the multiplex PCR reads with MiXCR anew, one entry per CDR3 protein. The sample consists of 300,000 to 500,000 distinct CDR3 sequences, about 14% of them appearing once. Sequences were obtained from blood. The receptors were sampled from a man aged 50 or older with Graves' ophthalmopathy. Each CDR3 is given with its conserved first and last residue. A clone size is listed for some rows: how often the clone was seen (once, few, many), or a class if it is expanded.

CDR3,J,size,V
CSARGGQIISYGYTF,TRBJ1-2,many,TRBV20-1
CASSFGTGGDQRDHGYTF,TRBJ1-2,few,TRBV5-8
CASSESGSSTDTQYF,TRBJ2-3,many,TRBV2
CASSSRTDSYEQYF,TRBJ2-7,many,TRBV7-3
CASRQGLQETQYF,TRBJ2-5,few,TRBV5-1
CASMIGQGLSQPQHF,TRBJ1-5,few,TRBV6-1
CSASPGAYEQYF,TRBJ2-7,many,TRBV20-1
CASSLEGTLSYEQYF,TRBJ2-7,few,TRBV12-3/TRBV12-4
CAIVRGITGELFF,TRBJ2-2,.,TRBV12-3/TRBV12-4
CSAIGLAGGSYNNEQFF,TRBJ2-1,.,TRBV20-1
CASRRDLNTGELFF,TRBJ2-2,many,TRBV28
CSAPEGVGSNQPQHF,TRBJ1-5,many,TRBV20-1
CASSEVHQNTEAFF,TRBJ1-1,many,TRBV2
CASRRRDRVGKNIQYF,TRBJ2-4,many,TRBV12-3/TRBV12-4
CASSFSVLAKNIQYF,TRBJ2-4,many,TRBV11-2
CASTDTGVGANVLTF,TRBJ2-6,many,TRBV2
CASSPPGTGSNTGELFF,TRBJ2-2,few,TRBV18
CSVPAGIRGYTF,TRBJ1-2,.,TRBV29-1
CASGTGAYEQYF,TRBJ2-7,many,TRBV12-5
CSILEDYGYTF,TRBJ1-2,few,TRBV29-1
CASSEDRTRRYF,TRBJ2-3,many,TRBV2
CSARQGTEQYF,TRBJ2-7,few,TRBV20-1
CSVVEETQYF,TRBJ2-5,many,TRBV29-1
CASSPGFSGLHF,TRBJ1-6,.,TRBV4-1
CASSIGADTGELFF,TRBJ2-2,.,TRBV19
CATSDKYNTGKKTSSTDTQYF,TRBJ2-3,.,TRBV24-1